Sequencing of this T cell receptor (beta chain) was carried out in a study of T cell responses to AZD1222 COVID-19 vaccine. Points from the study as a whole: Possibly, clonal diversity was underestimated; donors were largely white British and included more females. Following two doses of AZD1222, Spike-specific TCR breadth and depth rose.

Generated by immunoSEQ multiplex PCR, the TCRdb table keeps only in-frame clones and is missing some. The table records 95,000 to 150,000 clones, about 91% of them present only once. The CDR3 length is 15 residues. CDR1 SGHDT and CDR2 YYEEEE come from the germline V gene. Trimming took 6 bases from V and 0 from J, leaving 13 bases between them. About this clone itself: What it binds is unknown.

This rearrangement joins TRBV5-6 to TRBJ2-4; D not resolved. This clonotype originated in an adult in good health. This material consisted of peripheral blood, taken on day 0 of AZD1222 vaccination. In nucleotides, the CDR3 is TGTGCCAGCACCACTTCCGGGCTAGCCAAAAACATTCAGTACTTC. Amino acid sequence: CASTTSGLAKNIQYF.